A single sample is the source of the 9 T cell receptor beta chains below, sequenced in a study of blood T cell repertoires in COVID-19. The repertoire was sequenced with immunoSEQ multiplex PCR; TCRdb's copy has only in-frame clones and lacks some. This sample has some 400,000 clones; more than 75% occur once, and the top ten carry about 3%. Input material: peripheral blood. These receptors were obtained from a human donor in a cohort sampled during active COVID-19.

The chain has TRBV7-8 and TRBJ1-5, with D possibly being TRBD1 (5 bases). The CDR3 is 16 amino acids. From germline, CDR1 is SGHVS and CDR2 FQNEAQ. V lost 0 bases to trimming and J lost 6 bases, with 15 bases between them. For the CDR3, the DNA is TGTGCCAGCAGCTTAGCTAGAGTGGCAGGGTCTCAGCCCCAGCATTTT. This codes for CASSLARVAGSQPQHF.

The CDR3 DNA is TGTGCCATCACCGTCTCCTATAATTCACCCCTCCACTTT. Its translation is CAITVSYNSPLHF. This chain joins TRBV10-3 and TRBJ1-6; D is ambiguous. V lost 7 bases, J lost 0 bases, and 4 bases lay in between. CDR3 size: 13 residues. In germline, CDR1 is ENHRY, CDR2 SYGVKD.

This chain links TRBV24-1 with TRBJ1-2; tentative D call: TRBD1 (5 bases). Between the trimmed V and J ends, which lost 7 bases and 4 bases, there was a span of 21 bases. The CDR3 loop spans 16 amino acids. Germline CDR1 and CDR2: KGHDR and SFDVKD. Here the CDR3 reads CATSQVGRGGIYGYTF. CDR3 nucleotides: TGTGCCACCAGCCAGGTGGGGCGGGGAGGTATCTATGGCTACACCTTC.

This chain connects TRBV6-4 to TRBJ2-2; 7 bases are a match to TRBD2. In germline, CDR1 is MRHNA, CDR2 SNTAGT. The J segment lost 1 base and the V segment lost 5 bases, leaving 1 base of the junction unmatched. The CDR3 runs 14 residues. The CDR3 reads CASSTGGNTGELFF. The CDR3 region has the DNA TGTGCCAGCAGTACGGGGGGGAACACCGGGGAGCTGTTTTTT.

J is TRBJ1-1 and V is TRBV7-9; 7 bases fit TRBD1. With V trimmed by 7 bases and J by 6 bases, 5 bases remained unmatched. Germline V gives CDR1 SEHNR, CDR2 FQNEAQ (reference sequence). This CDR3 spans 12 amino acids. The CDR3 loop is CASTIRGPEAFF. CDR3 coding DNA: TGTGCCAGCACCATTAGGGGGCCTGAAGCTTTCTTT.

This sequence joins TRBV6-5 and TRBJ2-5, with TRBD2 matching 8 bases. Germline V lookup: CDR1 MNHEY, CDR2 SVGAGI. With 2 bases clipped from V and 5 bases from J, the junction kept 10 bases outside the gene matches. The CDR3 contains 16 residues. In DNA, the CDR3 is TGTGCCAGCAGTTACGGGAGCGGGGGAGGGAGGGAGACCCAGTACTTC. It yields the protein CASSYGSGGGRETQYF.

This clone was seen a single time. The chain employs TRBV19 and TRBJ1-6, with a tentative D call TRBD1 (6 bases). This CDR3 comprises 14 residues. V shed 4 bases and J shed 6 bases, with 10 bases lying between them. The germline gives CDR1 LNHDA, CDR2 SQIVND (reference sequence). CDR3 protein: CASSTGEINSPLHF. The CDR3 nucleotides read TGTGCCAGTAGTACAGGGGAGATTAATTCACCCCTCCACTTT.

The CDR3 here is CASSVGSTSGSEQYF. The CDR3 region has the DNA TGTGCCAGCAGCGTAGGGTCGACTAGCGGTTCCGAGCAGTACTTC. The V call is TRBV9, the J call TRBJ2-7; 9 bases agree with TRBD2. Looked up from germline, CDR1 is SGDLS and CDR2 is YYNGEE. The J segment lost 6 bases and the V segment lost 0 bases, leaving 7 bases of the junction unmatched. This CDR3 spans 15 amino acids.

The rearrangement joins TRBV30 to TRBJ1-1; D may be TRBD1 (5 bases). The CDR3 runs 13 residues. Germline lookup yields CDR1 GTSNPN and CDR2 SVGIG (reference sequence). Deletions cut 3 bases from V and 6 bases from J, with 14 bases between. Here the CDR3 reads CAWSKVGGSEAFF. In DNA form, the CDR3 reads TGTGCCTGGAGCAAAGTTGGGGGGTCTGAAGCTTTCTTT.